The 14 T cell receptor beta chains presented below share a single source sample, sequenced in a study of T cells in Graves' hyperthyroidism and ophthalmopathy. The TCR beta CDR3 regions underwent amplification using RNA transcripts as the source. A first-round RT-PCR of the TCR CDR3 used the HTBI primer set. TCRdb analysed the multiplex PCR reads with MiXCR anew, one entry per CDR3 protein. The repertoire holds 660,000 or so distinct CDR3 sequences, with around 21% as singletons. Sequenced sample: blood. The receptors were sampled from a man aged 25 to 40 with Graves' ophthalmopathy.

This rearrangement joins TRBV11-2 to TRBJ2-7; 12 bases align to TRBD2. Germline lookup yields CDR1 SGHAT and CDR2 FQNNGV. The CDR3 has 15 residues. The V segment lost 5 bases and the J segment 7 bases; nucleotides outside the gene matches: 9. The CDR3 sequence is CASSVKPSGRAEQYF. DNA of the CDR3: TGTGCCAGCAGCGTAAAACCTAGCGGGAGGGCTGAGCAGTACTTC.

This clonotype was seen a handful of times. V and J are TRBV18 and TRBJ1-3; unclear D gene. The CDR3 is 14 residues long. V dropped 1 base and J dropped 0 bases, with 4 bases sitting between them. Germline V gene lookup returns CDR1 KGHSH and CDR2 LQKENI. The CDR3 sequence is CASSPQSSGNTIYF. The CDR3 coding sequence is TGTGCCAGCTCACCACAGAGCTCTGGAAACACCATATATTTT.

This clonotype was seen a handful of times. The chain links TRBV11-2 to TRBJ2-1, with D unresolved. Germline loops: CDR1 SGHAT, CDR2 FQNNGV. This CDR3 region has 16 residues. V was trimmed by 1 base and J by 2 bases, leaving 12 bases between them. As DNA, the CDR3 is TGTGCCAGCAGCTTAGCAGCGTCCCCTGCCTACAATGAGCAGTTCTTC. This codes for CASSLAASPAYNEQFF.

J is TRBJ2-5 and V is TRBV7-3; 9 positions agree with TRBD2. The CDR3 length is 14 residues. Germline values: CDR1 SGHTA, CDR2 FQGTGA. V was pared by 4 bases and J by 4 bases, with 4 bases of the junction left unmatched. CDR3 DNA sequence: TGTGCCAGCAGCTGGGCGGGGGGGGGAGAGACCCAGTACTTC. It specifies CASSWAGGGETQYF.

About this clonotype itself: A much bigger clone sits one base away, suggesting this may be a read error. CDR3 sequence: CAWRKGGKNIQCF. The CDR3 bases are TGTGCCTGGAGGAAGGGGGGCAAAAACATTCAGTGCTTC. The rearrangement links TRBV30 to TRBJ2-4; D may match TRBD1 or TRBD2 (6 bases each). Germline assignment: CDR1 GTSNPN and CDR2 SVGIG (reference sequence). This CDR3 is 13 amino acids long.

The V call is TRBV5-5, the J call TRBJ1-6; TRBD1 aligns across 9 bases. CDR1 is SGHKS and CDR2 is YYEKEE in the germline V gene (reference sequence). V lost 3 bases and J lost 13; bases outside the gene matches: 8. This CDR3 spans 14 amino acids. The CDR3 reads CASSWGQGSSPLHF. The CDR3 nucleotides read TGTGCCAGCAGCTGGGGACAGGGCTCCTCGCCCCTCCACTTT.

A note on this clonotype: This could be a read error, since a much larger clone is one nucleotide away. The V call is TRBV3-1, the J call TRBJ2-7, with unresolved D. Germline V gives CDR1 LGHDT, CDR2 YNNKEL (reference sequence). CDR3 size: 15 residues. In nucleotides, the CDR3 is TGTGCCAGCAGCTCGAAGGGTGGGCCCACCTACGGGCAGTACTTC. Its translation is CASSSKGGPTYGQYF.

This clonotype showed up just a few times. The V gene is TRBV3-1, the J gene TRBJ2-1; D uncertain. The CDR3 runs 13 residues. CDR1 and CDR2 from the germline V gene are LGHDT and YNNKEL (reference sequence). The V end was cut by 1 base, the J end by 7 bases, with 8 bases between. The CDR3 reads CASSQAGGNEQFF. DNA for the CDR3: TGTGCCAGCAGCCAAGCCGGCGGAAATGAGCAGTTCTTC.

V gene TRBV20-1 combines with J gene TRBJ2-1; the D gene could be TRBD1 or TRBD2 (5 bases each). The germline gives CDR1 DFQATT, CDR2 SNEGSKA (reference sequence). This CDR3 is 15 amino acids long. V was clipped by 8 bases and J by 0 bases, with 17 bases between them. DNA of the CDR3: TGCAGTCCACGAGGGACCGGGAACTCCTACAATGAGCAGTTCTTC. As protein: CSPRGTGNSYNEQFF.

This clonotype occurred many times. The chain's CDR3 is CAWNGWTGEDYGYTF. The CDR3 bases are TGTGCCTGGAACGGGTGGACAGGGGAAGACTATGGCTACACCTTC. The V call is TRBV30, the J call TRBJ1-2, with 9 nucleotides matching TRBD1. The length of the CDR3 is 15 residues. From germline, CDR1 is GTSNPN and CDR2 SVGIG (reference sequence). After removal of 4 bases from V and 3 bases from J, the junction contained 9 bases not matched to a gene.

This clonotype appeared many times. This chain joins TRBV28 and TRBJ2-7; TRBD2 matches 10 bases. Trimming at V came to 7 bases and at J to 6 bases, leaving 15 bases not matched to a gene. CDR1 and CDR2 (germline): MDHEN, SYDVKM. The CDR3 has 16 residues. CDR3 in amino acids: CASNQVSSGRPLEQYF. The CDR3 DNA reads TGTGCCAGCAACCAAGTGTCTAGCGGGAGACCCCTCGAGCAGTACTTC.

This clonotype has a count of ten or more. The chain links TRBV20-1 to TRBJ1-2; TRBD1 matches at 7 bases. With 0 bases clipped from V and 7 bases from J, the junction kept 2 bases outside the gene matches. Germline V gene sequence: CDR1 DFQATT, CDR2 SNEGSKA (reference sequence). The CDR3 extends over 12 amino acids. This CDR3 reads CSARERGPGYTF. The CDR3 coding sequence is TGCAGTGCTAGAGAGAGGGGGCCTGGCTACACCTTC.

The chain is built from TRBV27 and TRBJ2-5, with D perhaps matching TRBD1 or TRBD2 (5 bases each). V was cut by 5 bases and J by 9 bases, with 16 bases left in between. This CDR3 comprises 13 residues. The germline V gene encodes CDR1 MNHEY and CDR2 SMNVEV (reference sequence). This CDR3 is CASSPGPSWSQYF. The CDR3 DNA sequence: TGTGCCAGCAGTCCGGGACCGTCGTGGTCCCAGTACTTC.

The J gene is TRBJ1-1, the V gene TRBV2; D is possibly TRBD1 (5 bases). V lost 7 bases to trimming and J lost 0 bases, with 12 bases between them. The CDR3 is 14 amino acids. Germline-derived CDR1 and CDR2 are SNHLY and FYNNEI. This CDR3 reads CASKAGTVNTEAFF. CDR3 bases: TGTGCCAGCAAGGCCGGGACGGTGAACACTGAAGCTTTCTTT.